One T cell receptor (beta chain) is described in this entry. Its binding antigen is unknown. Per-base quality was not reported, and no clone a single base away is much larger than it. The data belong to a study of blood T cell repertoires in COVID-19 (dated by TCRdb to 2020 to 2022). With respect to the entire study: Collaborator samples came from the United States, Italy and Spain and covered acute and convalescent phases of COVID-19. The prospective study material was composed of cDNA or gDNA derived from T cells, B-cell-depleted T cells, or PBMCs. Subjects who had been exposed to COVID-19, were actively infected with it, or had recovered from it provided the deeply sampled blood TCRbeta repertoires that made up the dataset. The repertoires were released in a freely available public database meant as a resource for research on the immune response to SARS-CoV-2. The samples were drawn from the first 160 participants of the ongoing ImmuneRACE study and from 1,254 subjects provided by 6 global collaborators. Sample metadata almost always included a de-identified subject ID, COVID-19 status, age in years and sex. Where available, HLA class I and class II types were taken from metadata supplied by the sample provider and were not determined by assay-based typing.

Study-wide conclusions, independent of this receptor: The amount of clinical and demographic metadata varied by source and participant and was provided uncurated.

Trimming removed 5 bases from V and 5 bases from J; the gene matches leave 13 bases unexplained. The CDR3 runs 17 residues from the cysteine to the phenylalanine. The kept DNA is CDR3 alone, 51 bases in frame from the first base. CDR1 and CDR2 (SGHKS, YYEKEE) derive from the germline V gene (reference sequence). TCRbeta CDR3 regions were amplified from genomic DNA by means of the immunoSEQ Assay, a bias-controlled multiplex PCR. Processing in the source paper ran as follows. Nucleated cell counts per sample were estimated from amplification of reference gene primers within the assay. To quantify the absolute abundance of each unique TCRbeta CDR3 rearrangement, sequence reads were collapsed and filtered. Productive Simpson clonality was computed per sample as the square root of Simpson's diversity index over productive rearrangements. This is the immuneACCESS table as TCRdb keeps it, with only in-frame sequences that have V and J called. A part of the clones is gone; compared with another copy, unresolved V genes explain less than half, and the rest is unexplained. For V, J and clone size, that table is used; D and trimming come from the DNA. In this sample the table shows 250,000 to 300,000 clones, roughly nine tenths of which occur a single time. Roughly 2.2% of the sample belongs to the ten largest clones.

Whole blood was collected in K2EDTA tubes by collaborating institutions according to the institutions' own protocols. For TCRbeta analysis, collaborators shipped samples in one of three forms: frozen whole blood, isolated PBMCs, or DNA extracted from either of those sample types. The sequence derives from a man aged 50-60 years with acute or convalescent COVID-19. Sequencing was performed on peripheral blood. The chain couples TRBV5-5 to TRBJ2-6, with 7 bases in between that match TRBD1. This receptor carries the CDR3 CASSATGSPLWANVLTF. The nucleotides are TGTGCCAGCAGTGCGACAGGGTCCCCCCTCTGGGCCAACGTCCTGACTTTC.